These T cell receptor beta chains were read from a single sample in a study of T cell repertoires in ileal Crohn's disease. TCRdb's copy holds only in-frame clones and misses some; the assay was immunoSEQ multiplex PCR. The profile shows about 15,000 clones, approximately 78% of them singletons. Sequenced: ileal tissue. The receptors stem from an adult with Crohn's disease. The CDR3 runs from the conserved cysteine through the conserved F or W. The D gene is left open where the match is weak. Clone size is stated in some rows and not others, as once, few, many or a class when expanded.

NA,TRBV6-1,TRBD1,TRBJ1-5,CASSGDRAGQPQHF,TGTGCCAGCAGTGGGGACAGGGCTGGACAGCCCCAGCATTTT
NA,TRBV2,NA,TRBJ1-2,CASSDRTPNYGYTF,TGTGCCAGCAGTGACCGGACACCAAACTATGGCTACACCTTC
NA,TRBV30,TRBD1,TRBJ1-2,CAWHEGAGYTF,TGTGCCTGGCACGAGGGGGCTGGCTACACCTTC
few,TRBV5-8,NA,TRBJ2-7,CASSLRSSYEQYF,TGTGCCAGCAGCTTGCGGAGCTCCTACGAGCAGTACTTC
NA,TRBV11-2,TRBD1,TRBJ2-3,CASSWGQGDTDTQYF,TGTGCCAGCAGCTGGGGACAGGGCGACACAGATACGCAGTATTTT
NA,TRBV30,TRBD2,TRBJ2-5,CAWSVVAGDETQYF,TGTGCCTGGAGTGTAGTAGCGGGGGACGAGACCCAGTACTTC
few,TRBV5-1,NA,TRBJ1-2,CASSLVGRPEEGYTF,TGCGCCAGCAGCTTGGTCGGTAGGCCCGAGGAGGGCTACACCTTC
few,TRBV18,TRBD2,TRBJ2-1,CASSTGVAGAQFF,TGTGCCAGCTCAACCGGGGTAGCGGGGGCGCAGTTCTTC
few,TRBV5-4,NA,TRBJ1-6,CASSSQDYNSPLHF,TGTGCCAGCAGCTCACAGGACTATAATTCACCCCTCCACTTT
NA,TRBV10-3,TRBD2,TRBJ2-7,CAISESLGLAGGSSYEQYF,TGTGCCATCAGTGAGTCCTTGGGGCTAGCGGGAGGCTCTTCCTACGAGCAGTACTTC
NA,TRBV29-1,NA,TRBJ1-3,CSVGNSGNTIYF,TGCAGCGTTGGGAACAGTGGAAACACCATATATTTT
few,TRBV6-5,NA,TRBJ1-2,CASAGSNYGYTF,TGTGCCAGCGCGGGATCTAACTATGGCTACACCTTC
NA,TRBV5-1,NA,TRBJ2-5,CASSLGRSGAETQYF,TGCGCCAGCAGCTTGGGGAGGTCTGGAGCAGAGACCCAGTACTTC
once,TRBV5-1,NA,TRBJ2-1,CASGSATGNEQFF,TGCGCCAGCGGGAGCGCCACGGGGAATGAGCAGTTCTTC